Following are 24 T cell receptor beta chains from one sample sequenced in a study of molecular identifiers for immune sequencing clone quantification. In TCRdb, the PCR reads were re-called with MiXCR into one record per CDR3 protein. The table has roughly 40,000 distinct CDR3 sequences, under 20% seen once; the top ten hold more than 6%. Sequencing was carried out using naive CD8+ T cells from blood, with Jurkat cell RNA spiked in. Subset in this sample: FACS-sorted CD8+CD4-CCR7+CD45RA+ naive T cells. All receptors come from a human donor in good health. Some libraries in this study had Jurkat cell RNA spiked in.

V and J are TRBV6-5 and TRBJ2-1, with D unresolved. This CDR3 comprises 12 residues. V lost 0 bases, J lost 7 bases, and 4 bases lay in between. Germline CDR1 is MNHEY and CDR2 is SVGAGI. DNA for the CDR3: TGTGCCAGCAGTTACTCCCTTAATGAGCAGTTCTTC. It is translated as CASSYSLNEQFF.

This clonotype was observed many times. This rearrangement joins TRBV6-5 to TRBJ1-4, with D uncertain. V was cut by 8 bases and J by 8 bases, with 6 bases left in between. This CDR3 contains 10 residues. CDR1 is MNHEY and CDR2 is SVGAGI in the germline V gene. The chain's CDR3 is CASGWEKLFF. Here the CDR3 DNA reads TGTGCCAGCGGATGGGAAAAACTGTTTTTT.

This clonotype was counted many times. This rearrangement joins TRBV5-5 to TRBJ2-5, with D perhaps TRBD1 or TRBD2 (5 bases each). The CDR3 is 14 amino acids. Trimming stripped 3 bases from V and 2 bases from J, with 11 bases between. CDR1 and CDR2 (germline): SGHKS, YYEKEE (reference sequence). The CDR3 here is CASSWGRNQETQYF. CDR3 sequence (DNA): TGTGCCAGCAGCTGGGGACGAAATCAAGAGACCCAGTACTTC. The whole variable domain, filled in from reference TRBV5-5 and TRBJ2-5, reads DAGVTQSPTHLIKTRGQQVTLRCSPISGHKSVSWYQQVLGQGPQFIFQYYEKEERGRGNFPDRFSARQFPNYSSELNVNALLLGDSALYLCASSWGRNQETQYFGPGTRLLVL.

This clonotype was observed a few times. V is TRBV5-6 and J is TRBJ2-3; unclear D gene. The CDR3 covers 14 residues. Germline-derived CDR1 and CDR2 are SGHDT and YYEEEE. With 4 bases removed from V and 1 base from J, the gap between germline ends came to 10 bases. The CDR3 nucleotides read TGTGCCAGCAGCGTAGAGAGACGCACAGATACGCAGTATTTT. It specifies CASSVERRTDTQYF. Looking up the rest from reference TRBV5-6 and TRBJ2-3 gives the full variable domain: DAGVTQSPTHLIKTRGQQVTLRCSPKSGHDTVSWYQQALGQGPQFIFQYYEEEERQRGNFPDRFSGHQFPNYSSELNVNALLLGDSALYLCASSVERRTDTQYFGPGTRLTVL.

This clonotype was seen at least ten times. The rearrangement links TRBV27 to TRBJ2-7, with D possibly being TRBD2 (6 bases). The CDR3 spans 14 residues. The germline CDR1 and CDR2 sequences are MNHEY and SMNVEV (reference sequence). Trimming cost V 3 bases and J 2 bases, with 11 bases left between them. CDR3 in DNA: TGTGCCAGCAGTTTCTCACCGGGGGCCTACGAGCAGTACTTC. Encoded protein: CASSFSPGAYEQYF.

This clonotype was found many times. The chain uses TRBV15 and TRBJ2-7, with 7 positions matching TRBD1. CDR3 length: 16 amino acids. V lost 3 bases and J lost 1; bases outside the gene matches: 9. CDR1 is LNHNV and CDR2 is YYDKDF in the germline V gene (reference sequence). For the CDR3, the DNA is TGTGCCACCAGCAGTAACCGGGACAGCCTTTCCTACGAGCAGTACTTC. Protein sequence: CATSSNRDSLSYEQYF.

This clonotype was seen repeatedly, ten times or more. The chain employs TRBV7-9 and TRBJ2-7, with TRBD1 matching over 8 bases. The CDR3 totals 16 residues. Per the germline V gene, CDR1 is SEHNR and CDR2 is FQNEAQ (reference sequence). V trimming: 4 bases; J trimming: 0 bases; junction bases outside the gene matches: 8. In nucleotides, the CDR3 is TGTGCCAGCAGCTCAGGGACAGGTTTAAGCTCCTACGAGCAGTACTTC. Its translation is CASSSGTGLSSYEQYF. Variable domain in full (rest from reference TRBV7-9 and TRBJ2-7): DTGVSQNPRHKITKRGQNVTFRCDPISEHNRLYWYRQTLGQGPEFLTYFQNEAQLEKSRLLSDRFSAERPKGSFSTLEIQRTEQGDSAMYLCASSSGTGLSSYEQYFGPGTRLTVT.

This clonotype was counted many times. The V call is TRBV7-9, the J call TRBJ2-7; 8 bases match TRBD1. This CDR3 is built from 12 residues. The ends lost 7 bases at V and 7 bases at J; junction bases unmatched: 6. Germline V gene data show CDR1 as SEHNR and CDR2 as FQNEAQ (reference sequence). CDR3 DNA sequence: TGTGCCAGCACGGACAGGGCGGGAGAGCAGTACTTC. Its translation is CASTDRAGEQYF.

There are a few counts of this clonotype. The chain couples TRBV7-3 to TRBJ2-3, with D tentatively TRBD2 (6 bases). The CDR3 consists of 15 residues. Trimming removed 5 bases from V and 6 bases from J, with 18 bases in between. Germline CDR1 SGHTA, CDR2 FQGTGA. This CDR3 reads CASSLSGARGDTQYF. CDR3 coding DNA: TGTGCCAGCAGCCTTAGCGGAGCCCGAGGGGATACGCAGTATTTT.

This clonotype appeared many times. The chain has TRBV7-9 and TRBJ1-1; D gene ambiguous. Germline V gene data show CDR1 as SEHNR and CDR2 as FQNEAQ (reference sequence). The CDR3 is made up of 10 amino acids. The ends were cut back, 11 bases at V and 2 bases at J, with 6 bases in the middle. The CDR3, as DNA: TGTGCCGTCACAAACACTGAAGCTTTCTTT. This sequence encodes CAVTNTEAFF.

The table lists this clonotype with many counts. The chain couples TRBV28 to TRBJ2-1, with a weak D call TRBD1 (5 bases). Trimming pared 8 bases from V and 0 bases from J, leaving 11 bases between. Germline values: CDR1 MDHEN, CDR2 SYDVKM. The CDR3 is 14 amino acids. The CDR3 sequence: CASYPRGSYNEQFF. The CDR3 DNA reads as TGTGCCAGCTACCCTAGGGGCTCCTACAATGAGCAGTTCTTC. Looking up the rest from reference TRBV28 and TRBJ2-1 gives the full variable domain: DVKVTQSSRYLVKRTGEKVFLECVQDMDHENMFWYRQDPGLGLRLIYFSYDVKMKEKGDIPEGYSVSREKKERFSLILESASTNQTSMYLCASYPRGSYNEQFFGPGTRLTVL.

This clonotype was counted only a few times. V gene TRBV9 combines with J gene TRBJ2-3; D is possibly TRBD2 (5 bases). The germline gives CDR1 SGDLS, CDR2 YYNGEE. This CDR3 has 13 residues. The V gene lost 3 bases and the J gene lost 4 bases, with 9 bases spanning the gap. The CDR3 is CASSAGGADTQYF. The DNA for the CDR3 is TGTGCCAGCAGCGCCGGAGGAGCAGATACGCAGTATTTT.

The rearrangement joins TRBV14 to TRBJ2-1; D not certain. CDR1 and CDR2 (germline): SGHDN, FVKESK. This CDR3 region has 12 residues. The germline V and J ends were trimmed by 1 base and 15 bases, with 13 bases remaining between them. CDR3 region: CASSQVNQLWFF. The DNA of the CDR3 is TGTGCCAGCAGCCAAGTGAATCAACTGTGGTTCTTC.

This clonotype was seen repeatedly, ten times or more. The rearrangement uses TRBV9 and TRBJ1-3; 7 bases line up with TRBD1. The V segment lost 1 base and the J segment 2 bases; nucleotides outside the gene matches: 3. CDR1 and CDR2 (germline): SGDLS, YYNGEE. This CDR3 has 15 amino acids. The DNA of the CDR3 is TGTGCCAGCAGCGTATCGGGACAGCCTGGAAACACCATATATTTT. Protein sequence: CASSVSGQPGNTIYF.

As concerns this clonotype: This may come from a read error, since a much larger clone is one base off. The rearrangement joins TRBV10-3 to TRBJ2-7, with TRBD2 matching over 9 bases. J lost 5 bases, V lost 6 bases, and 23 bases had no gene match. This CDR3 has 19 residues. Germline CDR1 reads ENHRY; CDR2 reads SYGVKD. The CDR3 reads CAISLTSCSGRIKIDEQYF. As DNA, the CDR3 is TGTGCCATCAGCCTCACCTCCTGTAGCGGGAGAATTAAGATTGACGAGCAGTACTTC.

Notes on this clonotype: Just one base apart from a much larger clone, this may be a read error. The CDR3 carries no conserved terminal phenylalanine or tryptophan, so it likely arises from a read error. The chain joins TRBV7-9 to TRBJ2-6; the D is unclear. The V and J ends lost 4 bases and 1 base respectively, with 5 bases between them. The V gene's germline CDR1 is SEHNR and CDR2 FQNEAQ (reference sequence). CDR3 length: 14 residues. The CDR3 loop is CASSSYSGANVLTL. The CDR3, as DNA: TGTGCCAGCAGCTCGTATTCTGGGGCCAACGTCCTGACTCTC.

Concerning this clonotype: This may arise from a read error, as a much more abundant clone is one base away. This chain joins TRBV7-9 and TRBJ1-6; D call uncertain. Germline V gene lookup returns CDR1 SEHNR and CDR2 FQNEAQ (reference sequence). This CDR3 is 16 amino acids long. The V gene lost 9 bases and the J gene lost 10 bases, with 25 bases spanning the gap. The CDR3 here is CARSDGYTEFLSPLHF. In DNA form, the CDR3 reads TGTGCCAGAAGTGACGGGTACACCGAGTTTCTATCACCCCTCCACTTT.

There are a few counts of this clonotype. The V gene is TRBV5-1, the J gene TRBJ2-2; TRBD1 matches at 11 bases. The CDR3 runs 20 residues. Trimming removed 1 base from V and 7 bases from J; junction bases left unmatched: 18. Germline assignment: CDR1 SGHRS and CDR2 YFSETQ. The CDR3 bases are TGCGCCAGCAGCTTGTTAAGCCTCCACGAAGGACAGGGGGCTCACGGGGAGCTGTTTTTT. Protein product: CASSLLSLHEGQGAHGELFF.

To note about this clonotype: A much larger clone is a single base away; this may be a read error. CDR3 loop: CSVAPGGMPGELLF. The CDR3 DNA follows: TGCAGCGTTGCCCCAGGGGGCATGCCCGGGGAGCTGCTTTTT. The chain uses TRBV29-1 and TRBJ2-2; TRBD1 matches at 8 bases. There are 14 residues in the CDR3. Germline lookup yields CDR1 SQVTM and CDR2 ANQGSEA.

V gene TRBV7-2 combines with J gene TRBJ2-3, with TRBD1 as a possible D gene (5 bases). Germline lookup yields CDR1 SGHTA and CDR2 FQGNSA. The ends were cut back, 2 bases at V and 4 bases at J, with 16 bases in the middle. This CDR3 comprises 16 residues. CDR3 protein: CASSLQGARHSDTQYF. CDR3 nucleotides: TGTGCCAGCAGCTTACAAGGGGCCCGGCATTCAGATACGCAGTATTTT.

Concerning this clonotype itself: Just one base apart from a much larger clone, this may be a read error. CDR3 nucleotides: TGCGCCAGCAGCCAAGGGGCAGGGACCGCAGGCGATGAGCAGTTCTTC. It translates to CASSQGAGTAGDEQFF. This rearrangement joins TRBV4-3 to TRBJ2-1; TRBD1 or TRBD2 may be the D gene (5 bases each). The CDR3 runs to 16 residues. V gave up 1 base and J gave up 8 bases, with 18 bases separating them. Germline V gene sequence: CDR1 LGHNA, CDR2 YSLEER.

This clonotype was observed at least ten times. The CDR3 nucleotides are TGCGCCAGCAGCCAAGACGAGACCGGTACGCAGTATTTT. Protein sequence: CASSQDETGTQYF. This chain uses TRBV4-3 with TRBJ2-3; D ambiguous. CDR1 is LGHNA, CDR2 YSLEER, per germline. V was trimmed by 0 bases and J by 8 bases, leaving 9 bases between them. The length of the CDR3 is 13 residues.

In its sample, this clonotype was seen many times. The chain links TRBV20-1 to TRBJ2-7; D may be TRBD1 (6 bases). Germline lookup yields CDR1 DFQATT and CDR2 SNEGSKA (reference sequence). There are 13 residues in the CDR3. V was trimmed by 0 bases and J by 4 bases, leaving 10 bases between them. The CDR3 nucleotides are TGCAGTGCTAGAGATACGACAGGTTACGAGCAGTACTTC. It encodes CSARDTTGYEQYF.

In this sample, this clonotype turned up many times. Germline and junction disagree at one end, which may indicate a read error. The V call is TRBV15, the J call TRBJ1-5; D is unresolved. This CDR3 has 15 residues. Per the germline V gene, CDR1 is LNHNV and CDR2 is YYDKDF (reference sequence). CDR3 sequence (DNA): TGTGTCACCAGCGCCGACGCTGACGGCAATCAGCCCCAGCATTTT. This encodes CVTSADADGNQPQHF.